The present T cell receptor (beta chain) was sequenced within a study of T cells in localized non-small cell lung cancer. Sample share makes this clone medium-sized. Its specificity is unknown. Assay used: immunoSEQ multiplex PCR; TCRdb lists only in-frame clones, some missing. The repertoire has 4,600 or so clones, approximately 28% of them found once; the top ten carry over 4.5%. Points from the study as a whole: Compared with tumor, uninvolved adjacent lung displayed greater T cell clonality, ranking highest overall. In adjacent lung appeared a median about 58 of the top 100 tumor clones. Those with higher blood T cell density had longer overall survival. Tumor samples were not multi-region, leaving intratumor heterogeneity unexcluded.

This sequence was found in a man aged 35 to 69 with stage III squamous cell lung carcinoma. The sample was lung tumor tissue, taken before any cancer treatment.

In DNA form, the CDR3 reads TGTGCCAGCAGCTTCGGGACAGGGGACACTGAAGCTTTCTTT. As protein: CASSFGTGDTEAFF. The chain has TRBV11-3 and TRBJ1-1; 10 nucleotides match TRBD1. The CDR3 totals 14 residues. V was pared by 3 bases and J by 3 bases, with 1 base of the junction left unmatched. CDR1 and CDR2 from the germline V gene are SGHNT and YENEEA.